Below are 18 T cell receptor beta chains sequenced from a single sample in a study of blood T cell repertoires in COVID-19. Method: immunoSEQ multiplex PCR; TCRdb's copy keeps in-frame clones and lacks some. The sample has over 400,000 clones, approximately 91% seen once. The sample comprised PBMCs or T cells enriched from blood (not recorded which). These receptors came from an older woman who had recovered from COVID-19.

CDR3 nucleotide sequence: TGTGCCAGCAGCCAGGGGACAGCTTATTCACCCCTCCACTTT. Translating gives CASSQGTAYSPLHF. V and J are TRBV3-1 (or the pseudogene TRBV3-2) and TRBJ1-6; TRBD1 matches 7 bases. The germline gives CDR1 LGHDT, CDR2 YNNKEL (reference sequence). V was pared by 3 bases and J by 8 bases, with 4 bases of the junction left unmatched. CDR3 size: 14 residues.

CDR3 DNA sequence: TGCGCCAGCACCTCACTGGGACAGGTGGGCACCGGGGAGCTGTTTTTT. Residues: CASTSLGQVGTGELFF. The chain employs TRBV5-1 and TRBJ2-2, with 8 bases that match TRBD1. J lost 4 bases, V lost 6 bases, and 11 bases had no gene match. The CDR3 totals 16 residues. Germline CDR1 SGHRS, CDR2 YFSETQ.

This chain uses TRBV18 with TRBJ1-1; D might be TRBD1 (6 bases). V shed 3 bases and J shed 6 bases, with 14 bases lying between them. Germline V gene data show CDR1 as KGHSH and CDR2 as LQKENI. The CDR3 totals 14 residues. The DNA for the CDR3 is TGTGCCAGCTCACCGAAAGGGGGTATTTCTGAAGCTTTCTTT. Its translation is CASSPKGGISEAFF. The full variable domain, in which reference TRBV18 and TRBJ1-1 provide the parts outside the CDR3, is NAGVMQNPRHLVRRRGQEARLRCSPMKGHSHVYWYRQLPEEGLKFMVYLQKENIIDESGMPKERFSAEFPKEGPSILRIQQVVRGDSAAYFCASSPKGGISEAFFGQGTRLTVV.

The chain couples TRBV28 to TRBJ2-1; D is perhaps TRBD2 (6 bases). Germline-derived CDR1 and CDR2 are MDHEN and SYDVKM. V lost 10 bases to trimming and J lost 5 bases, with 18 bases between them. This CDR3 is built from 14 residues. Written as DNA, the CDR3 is TGTGCCACGCGGGGAGGCTCGACGAACAATGAGCAGTTCTTC. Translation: CATRGGSTNNEQFF. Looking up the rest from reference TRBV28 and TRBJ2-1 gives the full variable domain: DVKVTQSSRYLVKRTGEKVFLECVQDMDHENMFWYRQDPGLGLRLIYFSYDVKMKEKGDIPEGYSVSREKKERFSLILESASTNQTSMYLCATRGGSTNNEQFFGPGTRLTVL.

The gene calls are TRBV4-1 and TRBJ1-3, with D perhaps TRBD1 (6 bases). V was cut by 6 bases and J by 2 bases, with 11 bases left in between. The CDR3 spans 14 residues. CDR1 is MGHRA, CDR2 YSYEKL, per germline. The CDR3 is CASRSPGAGNTIYF. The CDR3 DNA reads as TGCGCCAGCAGGTCTCCAGGGGCTGGAAACACCATATATTTT.

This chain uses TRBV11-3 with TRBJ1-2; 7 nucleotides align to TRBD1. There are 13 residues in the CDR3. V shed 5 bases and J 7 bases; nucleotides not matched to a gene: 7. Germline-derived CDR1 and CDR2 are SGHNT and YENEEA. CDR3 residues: CASSAPTGLGYTF. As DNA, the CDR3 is TGTGCCAGCAGCGCCCCGACAGGGCTTGGCTACACCTTC.

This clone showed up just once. Here the CDR3 DNA reads TGCGCCAGCAAGTTTAACATCCAAGAGACCCAGTACTTC. Its translation is CASKFNIQETQYF. The chain uses TRBV5-1 and TRBJ2-5; D uncertain. CDR1 is SGHRS, CDR2 YFSETQ, per germline. This CDR3 comprises 13 residues. Trimming took 6 bases from V and 1 from J, leaving 10 bases between them.

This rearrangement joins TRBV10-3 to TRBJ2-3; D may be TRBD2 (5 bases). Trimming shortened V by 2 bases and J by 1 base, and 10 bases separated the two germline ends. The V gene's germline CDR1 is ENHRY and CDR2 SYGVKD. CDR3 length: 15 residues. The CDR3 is CAISENDGGTDTQYF. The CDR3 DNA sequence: TGTGCCATCAGTGAGAATGACGGGGGCACAGATACGCAGTATTTT.

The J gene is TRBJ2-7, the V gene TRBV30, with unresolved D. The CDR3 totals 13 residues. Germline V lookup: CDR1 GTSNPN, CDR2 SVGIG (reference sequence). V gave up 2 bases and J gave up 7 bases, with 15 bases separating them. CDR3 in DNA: TGTGCCTGGAGTTCGGCTTCCCCCGGGGAGCAGTACTTC. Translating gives CAWSSASPGEQYF.

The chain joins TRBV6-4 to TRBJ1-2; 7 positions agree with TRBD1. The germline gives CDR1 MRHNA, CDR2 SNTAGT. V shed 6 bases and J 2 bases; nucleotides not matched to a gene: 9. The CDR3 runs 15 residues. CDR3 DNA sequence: TGTGCCAGCAGCGAAACCGGGACAGTCAACTATGGCTACACCTTC. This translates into CASSETGTVNYGYTF.

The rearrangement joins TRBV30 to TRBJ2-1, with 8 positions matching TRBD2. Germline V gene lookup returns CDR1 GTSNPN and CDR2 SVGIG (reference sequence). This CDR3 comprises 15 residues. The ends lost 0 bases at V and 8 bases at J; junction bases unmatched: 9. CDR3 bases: TGTGCCTGGAGTGTACGGGGGGGGTTACTCTATGAGCAGTTCTTC. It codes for CAWSVRGGLLYEQFF.

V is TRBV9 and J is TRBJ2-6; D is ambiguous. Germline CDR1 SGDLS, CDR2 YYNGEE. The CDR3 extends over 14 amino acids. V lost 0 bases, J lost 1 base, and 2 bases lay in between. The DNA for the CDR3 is TGTGCCAGCAGCGTAGCTTCTGGGGCCAACGTCCTGACTTTC. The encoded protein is CASSVASGANVLTF.

The DNA of the CDR3 is TGTGCCAGCAGCTTTGGGCGACCCCTGACCTCTAGCACAGATACGCAGTATTTT. Encoded protein: CASSFGRPLTSSTDTQYF. This chain joins TRBV13 and TRBJ2-3, with D unresolved. The CDR3 covers 18 residues. Trimming cost V 3 bases and J 0 bases, with 19 bases left between them. The germline V gene has CDR1 PRHDT and CDR2 FYEKMQ (reference sequence).

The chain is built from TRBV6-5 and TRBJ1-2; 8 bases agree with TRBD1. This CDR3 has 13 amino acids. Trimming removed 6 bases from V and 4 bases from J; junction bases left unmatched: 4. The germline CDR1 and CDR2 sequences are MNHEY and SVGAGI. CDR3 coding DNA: TGTGCCAGCAGATATACAGGGGGCTATGGCTACACCTTC. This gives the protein CASRYTGGYGYTF.

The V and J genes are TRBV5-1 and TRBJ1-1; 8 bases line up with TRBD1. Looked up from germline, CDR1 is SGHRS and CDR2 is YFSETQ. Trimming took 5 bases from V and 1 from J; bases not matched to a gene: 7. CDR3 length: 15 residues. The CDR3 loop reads CASRDAGGANTEAFF. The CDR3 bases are TGCGCCAGCAGGGATGCAGGGGGCGCGAACACTGAAGCTTTCTTT.

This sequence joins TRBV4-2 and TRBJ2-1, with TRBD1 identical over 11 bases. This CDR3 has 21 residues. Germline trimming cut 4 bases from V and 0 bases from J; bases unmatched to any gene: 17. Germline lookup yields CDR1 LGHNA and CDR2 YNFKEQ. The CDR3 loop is CASSRESGQGAPVSSYNEQFF. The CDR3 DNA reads TGTGCCAGCAGCCGAGAGAGCGGACAGGGGGCACCTGTGAGCTCCTACAATGAGCAGTTCTTC.

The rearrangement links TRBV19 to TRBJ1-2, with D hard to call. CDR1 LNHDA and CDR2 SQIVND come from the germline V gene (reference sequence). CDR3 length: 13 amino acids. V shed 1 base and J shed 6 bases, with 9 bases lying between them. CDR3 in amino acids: CASSIVNPDGYTF. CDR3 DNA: TGTGCCAGTAGTATAGTAAATCCGGATGGCTACACCTTC.

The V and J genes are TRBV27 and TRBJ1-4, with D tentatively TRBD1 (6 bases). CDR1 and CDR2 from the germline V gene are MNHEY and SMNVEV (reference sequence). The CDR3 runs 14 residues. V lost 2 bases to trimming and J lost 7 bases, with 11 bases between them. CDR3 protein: CASSLRGGGEKLFF. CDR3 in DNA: TGTGCCAGCAGTTTAAGGGGGGGAGGTGAAAAACTGTTTTTT.